Reported below is one T cell receptor (beta chain). Unique molecular identifiers were used in preparing the TCRbeta library. TCRdb re-called the PCR reads through MiXCR, storing one row per CDR3 protein. The sample contains about 980,000 distinct CDR3 sequences, 25% to 30% of which appear only once. This entry comes from a study of T-cell reconstitution after alpha-beta-depleted transplantation in children. The CDR3 loop spans 13 amino acids. The germline CDR1 and CDR2 sequences are SGHDT and YYEEEE. V lost 0 bases and J lost 7, with 8 bases in between. The sequence derives from a boy younger than two who had a stem cell transplant for SCID, so the T cells may come from the graft donor. This chain uses TRBV5-6 with TRBJ2-1; D gene unclear. Sequences were derived from PBMCs, mostly from graft donor cells, sampled 360 days after TCRalphabeta/CD19-depleted stem cell transplant. In DNA form, the CDR3 reads TGTGCCAGCAGCTTGGAATTGGGGAATGAGCAGTTCTTC. The encoded protein is CASSLELGNEQFF.